These T cell receptor beta chains were read from a single sample in a study of metastatic and nonmetastatic thyroid tumors. TCRdb used MiXCR to call clones anew from the PCR reads. This sample has roughly 39,000 clones; around 47% occur once, and the top ten carry approximately 24%. The sequencing input was tumor tissue. These receptors were collected from a male donor with papillary thyroid cancer or a benign thyroid nodule (not recorded which). Some clones in this sample may be carry-over from other donors' samples. Both conserved end residues are trimmed from each CDR3. Fields, in order: CDR3 protein, V gene, CDR3 length, J gene.

cdr3_aa: ASSLTQMGDAEQF
v_call: TRBV11-2
cdr3_length: 13
j_call: TRBJ2-1

cdr3_aa: ASSPTDRGFSTDTQY
v_call: TRBV4-2
cdr3_length: 15
j_call: TRBJ2-3

cdr3_aa: ASSLVGDRASNEQY
v_call: TRBV11-3
cdr3_length: 14
j_call: TRBJ2-7

cdr3_aa: ASSIDKLAGEPNEQF
v_call: TRBV19
cdr3_length: 15
j_call: TRBJ2-1

cdr3_aa: ATSDSGSGSYNEQF
v_call: TRBV24-1
cdr3_length: 14
j_call: TRBJ2-1

cdr3_aa: ASSLQNNQPQH
v_call: TRBV7-9
cdr3_length: 11
j_call: TRBJ1-5

cdr3_aa: SASAAVSSGANVLT
v_call: TRBV20-1
cdr3_length: 14
j_call: TRBJ2-6

cdr3_aa: SSTLGREAPYEQY
v_call: TRBV10-1
cdr3_length: 13
j_call: TRBJ2-7

cdr3_aa: ASRQHLTAAETQY
v_call: TRBV3-1
cdr3_length: 13
j_call: TRBJ2-5

cdr3_aa: ASSLSASGGAKNTQY
v_call: TRBV28
cdr3_length: 15
j_call: TRBJ2-3

cdr3_aa: SARDLVGYEQY
v_call: TRBV20-1
cdr3_length: 11
j_call: TRBJ2-7

cdr3_aa: ASSHRTSGGETQY
v_call: TRBV10-1
cdr3_length: 13
j_call: TRBJ2-5

cdr3_aa: ASSLQDSSLSVYGYT
v_call: TRBV7-6
cdr3_length: 15
j_call: TRBJ1-2

cdr3_aa: ASSGGVGARHNEQF
v_call: TRBV9
cdr3_length: 14
j_call: TRBJ2-1

cdr3_aa: ASSIDLWNTEAF
v_call: TRBV19
cdr3_length: 12
j_call: TRBJ1-1

cdr3_aa: ASSFSLRQPQH
v_call: TRBV12-3/TRBV12-4
cdr3_length: 11
j_call: TRBJ1-5

cdr3_aa: ASSLVPNRGVCYEQY
v_call: TRBV11-2
cdr3_length: 15
j_call: TRBJ2-7

cdr3_aa: ASSGGAGVTDTQY
v_call: TRBV7-7
cdr3_length: 13
j_call: TRBJ2-3

cdr3_aa: ASSPLGNEQY
v_call: TRBV18
cdr3_length: 10
j_call: TRBJ2-7

cdr3_aa: ASTPGTRETQY
v_call: TRBV12-3/TRBV12-4
cdr3_length: 11
j_call: TRBJ2-5